The 16 T cell receptor beta chains reported below all come from one sample, sequenced in a study of CD8 T cells in ankylosing spondylitis. Study-level findings and limits: Ankylosing spondylitis blood appeared to be characterized by a TCR beta motif of several highly homologous variants.

These receptors lack a known antigen. TCRdb re-analysed the 5' RACE reads in MiXCR, keeping a single row per CDR3 protein. This sample has a few hundred thousand distinct CDR3 sequences, with approximately 20% found just once. The sequencing input was blood, either unsorted or a sorted T cell fraction (not recorded which). The source of these receptors is a male donor with ankylosing spondylitis.

The gene calls are TRBV3-1 and TRBJ2-5, with 8 bases that match TRBD2. CDR1 is LGHDT, CDR2 YNNKEL, per germline (reference sequence). This CDR3 has 15 residues. J lost 1 base, V lost 4 bases, and 5 bases had no gene match. CDR3 in amino acids: CASSRNSGTQETQYF. The CDR3 DNA follows: TGTGCCAGCAGCCGGAATAGCGGGACCCAAGAGACCCAGTACTTC.

The chain links TRBV7-9 to TRBJ2-1, with D uncertain. CDR1 is SEHNR and CDR2 is FQNEAQ in the germline V gene (reference sequence). The length of the CDR3 is 9 residues. V was pared by 5 bases and J by 14 bases, with 7 bases between. This CDR3 is CASSPIEFF. For the CDR3, the DNA is TGTGCCAGCAGCCCCATAGAGTTCTTC. Variable domain in full (rest from reference TRBV7-9 and TRBJ2-1): DTGVSQNPRHKITKRGQNVTFRCDPISEHNRLYWYRQTLGQGPEFLTYFQNEAQLEKSRLLSDRFSAERPKGSFSTLEIQRTEQGDSAMYLCASSPIEFFGPGTRLTVL.

This clonotype was picked up many times. This chain links TRBV7-2 with TRBJ2-7, with 7 bases that match TRBD1. The CDR3 has 12 residues. After removal of 1 base from V and 6 bases from J, the junction contained 0 bases not matched to a gene. Germline V gene lookup returns CDR1 SGHTA and CDR2 FQGNSA. The CDR3 region has the DNA TGTGCCAGCAGCTTAGACAGGGGCGAGCAGTACTTC. Translated, it gives CASSLDRGEQYF.

In this sample, this clonotype turned up a few times. A junction end diverges from the germline sequence, so it may reflect a read error. V and J are TRBV7-3 and TRBJ1-1; TRBD1 agrees at 8 bases. Germline CDR1 is SGHTA and CDR2 is FQGTGA. The CDR3 is 13 amino acids. The CDR3, as DNA: TGTGCCAGCAGCGTAACAGGGGGAAGGACGGCTTTCTTT. Translation: CASSVTGGRTAFF.

This clonotype was recorded at least ten times. The chain is built from TRBV29-1 and TRBJ2-1; TRBD1 aligns across 8 bases. J gave up 8 bases and V 2 bases, and 5 bases lay outside the gene matches. The germline gives CDR1 SQVTM, CDR2 ANQGSEA. This CDR3 is 13 amino acids long. The CDR3 spells CSVEPTGADEQFF. Written as DNA, the CDR3 is TGCAGCGTTGAACCGACAGGGGCGGATGAGCAGTTCTTC.

This clonotype turned up a few times. The chain links TRBV5-1 to TRBJ2-5; D gene unclear. CDR3 length equals 13 residues. Germline V gene sequence: CDR1 SGHRS, CDR2 YFSETQ. The germline V and J ends were trimmed by 3 bases and 0 bases, with 6 bases remaining between them. CDR3 in DNA: TGCGCCAGCAGCTCCCTGTACCAAGAGACCCAGTACTTC. It is translated as CASSSLYQETQYF.

This chain uses TRBV6-5 with TRBJ2-7; 14 nucleotides line up with TRBD2. This CDR3 spans 16 amino acids. The junction had 10 bases not matched to a gene; V was cut back by 5 bases and J by 7 bases. The germline V gene has CDR1 MNHEY and CDR2 SVGAGI. For the CDR3, the DNA is TGTGCCAGCAGTACCTCGTGGGGACTAGCGGGAGTTGAGCAGTACTTC. Residues: CASSTSWGLAGVEQYF.

This clonotype was seen more than once but under ten times. This chain uses TRBV20-1 with TRBJ2-4, with no clear D. The CDR3 spans 15 residues. The V and J ends lost 2 bases and 0 bases respectively, with 11 bases between them. From germline, CDR1 is DFQATT and CDR2 SNEGSKA (reference sequence). The CDR3 sequence: CSARKDILAKNIQYF. The CDR3 region has the DNA TGCAGTGCTAGAAAAGACATACTAGCCAAAAACATTCAGTACTTC.

The chain links TRBV4-2 to TRBJ2-1; D is perhaps TRBD2 (7 bases). CDR3 length: 16 amino acids. The V end lost 1 base, the J end lost 9 bases, and 19 bases lay between the germline ends. Germline V CDR1 and CDR2: LGHNA, YNFKEQ. CDR3 residues: CASSQAGGHEWGEQFF. The CDR3 DNA reads TGTGCCAGCAGCCAAGCGGGGGGACACGAGTGGGGTGAGCAGTTCTTC.

This clonotype was seen a handful of times. The chain employs TRBV9 and TRBJ1-1; D uncertain. CDR1 and CDR2 from the germline V gene are SGDLS and YYNGEE. CDR3 length equals 13 residues. V dropped 0 bases and J dropped 6 bases, with 9 bases sitting between them. In DNA form, the CDR3 reads TGTGCCAGCAGCGTAGTAGCGTATTCTGAAGCTTTCTTT. Residues: CASSVVAYSEAFF. Full variable domain (remainder filled in from reference TRBV9 and TRBJ1-1): DSGVTQTPKHLITATGQRVTLRCSPRSGDLSVYWYQQSLDQGLQFLIQYYNGEERAKGNILERFSAQQFPDLHSELNLSSLELGDSALYFCASSVVAYSEAFFGQGTRLTVV.

This clonotype was counted between two and nine times. J is TRBJ2-5 and V is TRBV12-3 or TRBV12-4, with D possibly being TRBD1 or TRBD2 (5 bases each). V shed 7 bases and J shed 5 bases, with 14 bases lying between them. This CDR3 spans 13 amino acids. The CDR3 loop reads CASTGAWGETQYF. DNA for the CDR3: TGTGCCAGCACCGGGGCTTGGGGGGAGACCCAGTACTTC.

V and J are TRBV3-1 and TRBJ2-1; D ambiguous. CDR3 length: 12 residues. V lost 2 bases and J lost 6, with 5 bases in between. Germline V gives CDR1 LGHDT, CDR2 YNNKEL (reference sequence). The chain's CDR3 is CASSQILNEQFF. CDR3 DNA sequence: TGTGCCAGCAGCCAAATACTCAATGAGCAGTTCTTC.

This clonotype was found a few times. The chain has TRBV9 and TRBJ2-7; 10 bases are shared with TRBD2. Germline CDR1 is SGDLS and CDR2 is YYNGEE. The V gene end was trimmed by 3 bases and the J gene end by 4 bases; junction bases not matched to a gene: 4. The CDR3 extends over 14 amino acids. The CDR3: CASSASGRGYEQYF. The CDR3 nucleotides read TGTGCCAGCAGCGCTAGCGGGAGAGGGTACGAGCAGTACTTC.

This clonotype was detected a few times. This sequence joins TRBV6-1 and TRBJ1-3, with D uncertain. The CDR3 runs to 15 residues. Germline assignment: CDR1 MNHNS and CDR2 SASEGT. V was clipped by 4 bases and J by 0 bases, with 10 bases between them. CDR3 bases: TGTGCCAGCAGTGCCTTACAGAGCTCTGGAAACACCATATATTTT. Protein product: CASSALQSSGNTIYF.

The chain combines TRBV7-2 with TRBJ2-3; 9 bases line up with TRBD2. The CDR3 is 18 residues long. With V trimmed by 1 base and J by 0 bases, 8 bases remained unmatched. Germline CDR1 SGHTA, CDR2 FQGNSA. The CDR3 reads CASSLGRGGKPSTDTQYF. For the CDR3, the DNA is TGTGCCAGCAGCTTAGGGCGGGGGGGGAAACCTAGCACAGATACGCAGTATTTT.

The chain combines TRBV7-8 with TRBJ2-3; 7 bases fit TRBD2. CDR1 is SGHVS and CDR2 is FQNEAQ in the germline V gene. V gave up 6 bases and J gave up 2 bases; unmatched junction bases: 8. CDR3 size: 15 residues. This chain's CDR3 is CASSISGDLTDTQYF. The CDR3 nucleotides read TGTGCCAGCAGTATAAGCGGGGACCTCACAGATACGCAGTATTTT.